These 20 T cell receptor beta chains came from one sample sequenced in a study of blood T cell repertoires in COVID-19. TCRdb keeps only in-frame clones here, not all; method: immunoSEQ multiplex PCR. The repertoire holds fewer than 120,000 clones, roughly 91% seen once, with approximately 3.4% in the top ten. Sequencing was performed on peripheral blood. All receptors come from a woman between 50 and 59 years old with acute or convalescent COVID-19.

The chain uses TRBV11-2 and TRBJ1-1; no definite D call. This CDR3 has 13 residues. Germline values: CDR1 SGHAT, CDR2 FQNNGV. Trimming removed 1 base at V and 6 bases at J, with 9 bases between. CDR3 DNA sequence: TGTGCCAGCAGCTTAGCCGGGGTACCTGAAGCTTTCTTT. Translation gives CASSLAGVPEAFF.

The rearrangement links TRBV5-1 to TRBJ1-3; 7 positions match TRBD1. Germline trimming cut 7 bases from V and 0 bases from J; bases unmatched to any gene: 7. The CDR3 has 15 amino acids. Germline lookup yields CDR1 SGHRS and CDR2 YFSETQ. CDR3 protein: CASSRTGDSGNTIYF. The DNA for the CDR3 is TGCGCCAGCTCCCGAACAGGGGACTCTGGAAACACCATATATTTT. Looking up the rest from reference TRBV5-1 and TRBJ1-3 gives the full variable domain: KAGVTQTPRYLIKTRGQQVTLSCSPISGHRSVSWYQQTPGQGLQFLFEYFSETQRNKGNFPGRFSGRQFSNSRSEMNVSTLELGDSALYLCASSRTGDSGNTIYFGEGSWLTVV.

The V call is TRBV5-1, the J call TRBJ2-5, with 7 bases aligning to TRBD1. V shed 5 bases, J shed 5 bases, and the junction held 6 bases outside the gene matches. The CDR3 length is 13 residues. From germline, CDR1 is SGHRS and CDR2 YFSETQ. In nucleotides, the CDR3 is TGCGCCAGCAGTCCGAGGGGGCGCGAGACCCAGTACTTC. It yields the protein CASSPRGRETQYF.

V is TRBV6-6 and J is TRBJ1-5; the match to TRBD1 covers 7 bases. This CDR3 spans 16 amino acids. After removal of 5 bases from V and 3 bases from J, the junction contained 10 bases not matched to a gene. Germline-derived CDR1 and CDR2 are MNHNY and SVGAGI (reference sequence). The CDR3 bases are TGTGCCAGCAGTCAGGGACAAGGGGGCCCCAATCAGCCCCAGCATTTT. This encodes CASSQGQGGPNQPQHF.

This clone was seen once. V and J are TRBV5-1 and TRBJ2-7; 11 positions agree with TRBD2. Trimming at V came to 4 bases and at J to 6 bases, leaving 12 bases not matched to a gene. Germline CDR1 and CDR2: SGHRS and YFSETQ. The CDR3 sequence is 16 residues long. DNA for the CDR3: TGCGCCAGCAGCCCTTTTACTAGCGGGAGTCGTGGCGAGCAGTACTTC. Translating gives CASSPFTSGSRGEQYF. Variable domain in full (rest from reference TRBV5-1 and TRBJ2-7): KAGVTQTPRYLIKTRGQQVTLSCSPISGHRSVSWYQQTPGQGLQFLFEYFSETQRNKGNFPGRFSGRQFSNSRSEMNVSTLELGDSALYLCASSPFTSGSRGEQYFGPGTRLTVT.

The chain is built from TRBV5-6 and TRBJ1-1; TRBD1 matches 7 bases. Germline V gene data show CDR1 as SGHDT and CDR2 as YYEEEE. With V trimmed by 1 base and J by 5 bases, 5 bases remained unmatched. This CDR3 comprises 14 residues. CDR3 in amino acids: CASSLRQGQTEAFF. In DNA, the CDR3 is TGTGCCAGCAGCTTGCGGCAGGGACAGACTGAAGCTTTCTTT.

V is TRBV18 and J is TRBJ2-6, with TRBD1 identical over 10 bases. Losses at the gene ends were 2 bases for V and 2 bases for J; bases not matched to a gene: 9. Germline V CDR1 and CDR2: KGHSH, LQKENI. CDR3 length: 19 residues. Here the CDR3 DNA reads TGTGCCAGCTCACCAAGGCCGGACAGGGGGAGCACTGGGGCCAACGTCCTGACTTTC. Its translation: CASSPRPDRGSTGANVLTF. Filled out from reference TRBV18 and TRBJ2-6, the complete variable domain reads NAGVMQNPRHLVRRRGQEARLRCSPMKGHSHVYWYRQLPEEGLKFMVYLQKENIIDESGMPKERFSAEFPKEGPSILRIQQVVRGDSAAYFCASSPRPDRGSTGANVLTFGAGSRLTVL.

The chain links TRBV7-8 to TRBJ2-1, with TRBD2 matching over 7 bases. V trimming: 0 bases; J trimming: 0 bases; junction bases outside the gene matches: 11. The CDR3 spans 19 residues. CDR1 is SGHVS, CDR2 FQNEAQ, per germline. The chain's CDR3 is CASSLADLAARSSYNEQFF. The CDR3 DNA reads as TGTGCCAGCAGCTTAGCGGATCTAGCGGCCCGGAGCTCCTACAATGAGCAGTTCTTC.

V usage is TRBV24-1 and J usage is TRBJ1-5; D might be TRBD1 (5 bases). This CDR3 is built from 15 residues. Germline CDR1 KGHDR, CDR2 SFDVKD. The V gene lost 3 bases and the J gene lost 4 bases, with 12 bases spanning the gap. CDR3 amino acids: CATSDTRAGNQPQHF. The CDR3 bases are TGTGCCACCAGTGATACCAGGGCCGGAAATCAGCCCCAGCATTTT.

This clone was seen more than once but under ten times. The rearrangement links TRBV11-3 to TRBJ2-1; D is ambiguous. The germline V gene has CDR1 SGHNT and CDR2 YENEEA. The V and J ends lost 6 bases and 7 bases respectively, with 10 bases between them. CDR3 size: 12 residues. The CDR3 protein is CASSLAGNEQFF. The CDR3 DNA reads TGTGCCAGCAGTCTCGCCGGGAATGAGCAGTTCTTC.

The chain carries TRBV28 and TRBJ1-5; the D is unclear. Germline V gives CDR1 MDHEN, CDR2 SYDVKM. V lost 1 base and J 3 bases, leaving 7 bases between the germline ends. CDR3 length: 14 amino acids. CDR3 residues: CASSLSRFNQPQHF. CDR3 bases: TGTGCCAGCAGTTTATCTAGGTTCAATCAGCCCCAGCATTTT.

The chain's CDR3 is CASSEGTGNTGELFF. The CDR3 nucleotides read TGTGCCAGCAGTGAAGGGACAGGGAACACCGGGGAGCTGTTTTTT. The rearrangement links TRBV2 to TRBJ2-2, with TRBD1 matching 7 bases. The CDR3 runs to 15 residues. The germline CDR1 and CDR2 sequences are SNHLY and FYNNEI. Trimming at V came to 1 base and at J to 1 base, leaving 0 bases not matched to a gene.

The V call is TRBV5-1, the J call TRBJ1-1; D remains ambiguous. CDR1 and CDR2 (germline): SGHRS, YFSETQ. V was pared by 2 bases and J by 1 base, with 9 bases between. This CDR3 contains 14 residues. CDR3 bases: TGCGCCAGCAGCTTTGAATTACAGAACACTGAAGCTTTCTTT. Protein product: CASSFELQNTEAFF.

As DNA, the CDR3 is TGTGCCAGCAGCCCCCTCCGGGACAGGGTGGCAGATACGCAGTATTTT. It encodes CASSPLRDRVADTQYF. The chain recombines TRBV5-6 with TRBJ2-3, with 9 bases that match TRBD1. Germline V gene sequence: CDR1 SGHDT, CDR2 YYEEEE. This CDR3 is built from 16 residues. The ends lost 4 bases at V and 4 bases at J; junction bases unmatched: 10.

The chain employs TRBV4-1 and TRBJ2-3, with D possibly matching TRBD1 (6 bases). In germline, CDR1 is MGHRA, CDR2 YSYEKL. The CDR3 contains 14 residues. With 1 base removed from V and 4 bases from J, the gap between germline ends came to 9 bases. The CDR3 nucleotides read TGCGCCAGCAGCCAAGGGGACATTTCAGATACGCAGTATTTT. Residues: CASSQGDISDTQYF.

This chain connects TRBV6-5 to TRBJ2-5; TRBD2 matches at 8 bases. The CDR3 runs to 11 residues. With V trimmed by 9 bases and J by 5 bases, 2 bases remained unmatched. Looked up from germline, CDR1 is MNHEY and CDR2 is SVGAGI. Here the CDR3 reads CASSGMETQYF. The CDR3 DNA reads TGTGCCAGTAGCGGGATGGAGACCCAGTACTTC.

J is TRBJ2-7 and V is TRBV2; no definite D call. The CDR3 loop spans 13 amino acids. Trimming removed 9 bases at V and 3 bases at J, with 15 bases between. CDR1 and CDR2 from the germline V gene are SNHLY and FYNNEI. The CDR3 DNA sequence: TGTGCCAGTCGAGGCATCGGAAACTACGAGCAGTACTTC. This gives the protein CASRGIGNYEQYF. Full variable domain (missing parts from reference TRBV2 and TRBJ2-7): EPEVTQTPSHQVTQMGQEVILRCVPISNHLYFYWYRQILGQKVEFLVSFYNNEISEKSEIFDDQFSVERPDGSNFTLKIRSTKLEDSAMYFCASRGIGNYEQYFGPGTRLTVT.

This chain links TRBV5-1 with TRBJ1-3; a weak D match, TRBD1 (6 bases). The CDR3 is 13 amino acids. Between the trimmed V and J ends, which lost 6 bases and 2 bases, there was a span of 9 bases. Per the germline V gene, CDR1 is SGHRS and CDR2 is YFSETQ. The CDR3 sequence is CASTTGPGNTIYF. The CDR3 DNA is TGCGCCAGCACTACAGGGCCTGGAAACACCATATATTTT.

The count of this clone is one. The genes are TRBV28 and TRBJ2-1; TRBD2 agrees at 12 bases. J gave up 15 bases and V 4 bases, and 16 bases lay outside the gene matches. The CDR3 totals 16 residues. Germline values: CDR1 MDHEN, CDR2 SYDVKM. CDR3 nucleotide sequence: TGTGCCAGCAGTTCCCCCGGGACTAGCGGGTCCTTCTCATCGTTCTTC. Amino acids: CASSSPGTSGSFSSFF.

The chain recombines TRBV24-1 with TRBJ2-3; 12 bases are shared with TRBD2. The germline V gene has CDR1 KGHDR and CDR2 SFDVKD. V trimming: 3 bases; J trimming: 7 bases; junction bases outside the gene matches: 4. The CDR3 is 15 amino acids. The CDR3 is CATSDLAGGTYTQYF. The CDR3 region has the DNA TGTGCCACCAGTGATCTAGCGGGAGGGACGTATACGCAGTATTTT.